The entry below describes one TCR beta chain. Its target is unknown. This record belongs to a study of T-cell memory formation after mild COVID-19. V was clipped by 5 bases and J by 8 bases; unmatched bases: 12. Germline CDR1 is SEHNR and CDR2 is FQNEAQ (reference sequence). CDR3 size: 15 residues. Constant-segment primers and 5'RACE yielded cDNA libraries for TCR alpha and TCR beta, each carrying sample barcodes and UMIs. MiXCR, applied by TCRdb to the 5' RACE reads, yields one record per CDR3 protein. The sample yields hundreds of thousands of distinct CDR3 sequences, around 15% seen once. Study observations and caveats: Confirmation of SARS-CoV-2 specificity was lacking for second-wave clones peaking day 37.

V and J are TRBV7-9 and TRBJ1-2; TRBD1 aligns across 9 bases. The receptor's source is an adult woman who had mild COVID-19 (a few samples of this study predate the infection). Cell type and time point are not known. Input material: PBMCs or a T cell subset sorted from them (not recorded which). This CDR3 reads CASSQSWRTGEGYTF. CDR3 sequence (DNA): TGTGCCAGCAGCCAGTCGTGGAGGACAGGGGAAGGCTACACCTTC.